A selection of T cell receptor beta chains follows, all from one sample in a study of neurological immune-mediated disorders. TCRdb re-called the 5' RACE reads with MiXCR, one entry per CDR3 protein. The sample carries some 77,000 distinct CDR3 sequences, roughly 15% recorded once. The sequenced material came from PBMCs. The receptors derive from a female donor with HTLV-1-associated myelopathy (HAM/TSP). The CDR3 runs from the conserved cysteine through the conserved F or W. A D gene is named only where the DNA matches it firmly. Expanded clones are given a class, and other clones once, few, many or no size at all.

J gene | V gene | D gene | clone size | CDR3 DNA | CDR3 protein
TRBJ1-1 | TRBV18 | - | - | TGTGCCAGCTCACCAACGATGGAGAAGAACACTGAAGCTTTCTTT | CASSPTMEKNTEAFF
TRBJ1-3 | TRBV10-3 | - | many | TGTGCCATCAGTGCAATAGATGGCACTGGAAACACCATATATTTT | CAISAIDGTGNTIYF
TRBJ2-3 | TRBV2 | - | many | TGTGCCAGCAAGGGTAGCTTGAAAGATACGCAGTATTTT | CASKGSLKDTQYF
TRBJ1-6 | TRBV12-5 | - | many | TGTGCTAGTGCCACCTCGACAGGTTATACTTCACCCCTCCACTTT | CASATSTGYTSPLHF
TRBJ2-6 | TRBV7-9 | - | many | TGTGCCAGCAGCCCCCGGACAAGGACCCCTCAAGGGGCCAACGTCCTGACTTTC | CASSPRTRTPQGANVLTF
TRBJ2-3 | TRBV5-1 | TRBD2 | many | TGCGCCAGCAGCCCAAAATGGGACTACCCCACAGATACGCAGTATTTT | CASSPKWDYPTDTQYF
TRBJ2-3 | TRBV18 | - | many | TGTGCCAGCTCACCTCGTCAAGATACGCAGTATTTT | CASSPRQDTQYF
TRBJ2-2 | TRBV24-1 | TRBD1 | many | TGTGCCACCAAAGGGACAGCGCACACCGGGGAGCTGTTTTTT | CATKGTAHTGELFF
TRBJ2-7 | TRBV12-3/TRBV12-4 | TRBD1 | many | TGTGCCAGCAGTATGGGACAGGGGGCAAACGAGCAGTACTTC | CASSMGQGANEQYF
TRBJ2-7 | TRBV28 | TRBD1 | many | TGTGCCAGCAGTTTAGACAGGGTTTTGAAGCGCGAGCAGTACTTC | CASSLDRVLKREQYF
TRBJ2-7 | TRBV28 | - | few | TGTGCCAGCACCCCGGGGGCCGTTTACGAGCAGTACTTC | CASTPGAVYEQYF
TRBJ2-5 | TRBV6-5 | TRBD1 | many | TGTGCCAGCAGTAACAGGGGACGGACCCAGTACTTC | CASSNRGRTQYF
TRBJ2-7 | TRBV12-3/TRBV12-4 | - | many | TGTGCCAGCAGTTTGGGTGGCCCCGAGCAGTACTTC | CASSLGGPEQYF
TRBJ2-3 | TRBV5-1 | - | many | TGCGCCAGCAGCTCGGGTTCGGGACTCCGATTCACAGATACGCAGTATTTT | CASSSGSGLRFTDTQYF
TRBJ2-7 | TRBV28 | - | once | TGTGCCAGCAGGCTAGGGGGTCGTCAGAAGGATCAGTACTTC | CASRLGGRQKDQYF
TRBJ2-3 | TRBV5-1 | - | many | TGCGCCAGCAGCTTGGTTGGCCCCGCAGATACGCAGTATTTT | CASSLVGPADTQYF
TRBJ2-5 | TRBV5-1 | TRBD2 | many | TGCGCCAGCACTAGCGGGGGCCCACGGGAGACCCAGTACTTC | CASTSGGPRETQYF
TRBJ1-1 | TRBV20-1 | - | many | TGCAGTGCTATAACGGTGGTCACGAACACTGAAGCTTTCTTT | CSAITVVTNTEAFF
TRBJ2-3 | TRBV10-3 | - | many | TGTGCCATCAGTGGAACTTACACAGATACGCAGTATTTT | CAISGTYTDTQYF
TRBJ2-7 | TRBV20-1 | TRBD2 | many | TGCAGTGCTAGAGGGGCTAGCGGTGCCTTCGAGCAGTACTTC | CSARGASGAFEQYF
TRBJ2-7 | TRBV20-1 | TRBD1 | many | TGCAGTGCTATTCTAACAGGGGTATTAGGCGAGCAGTACTTC | CSAILTGVLGEQYF
TRBJ1-4 | TRBV28 | TRBD1 | many | TGTGCCAGCAGGGAAAGACAGGGGACGGCTAATGAAAAACTGTTTTTT | CASRERQGTANEKLFF
TRBJ2-7 | TRBV7-9 | - | many | TGTGCCAGCAGCTCGACCCACTCCTACGAGCAGTACTTC | CASSSTHSYEQYF
TRBJ2-7 | TRBV5-1 | TRBD1 | many | TGCGCCAGCAGCCCGGTGAGCGGGACAGGGGGAAGCGAGCAGTACTTC | CASSPVSGTGGSEQYF
TRBJ2-3 | TRBV28 | - | many | TGTGCCAGCAGTTTAACCGCTGAGGACACAGATACGCAGTATTTT | CASSLTAEDTDTQYF
TRBJ1-1 | TRBV2 | - | many | TGTGCCAGCAAGGGGATCGGCACTGAAGCTTTCTTT | CASKGIGTEAFF
TRBJ2-1 | TRBV7-8 | - | few | TGTGCCAGCAGTCAGACTACCTCCTCCTACAATGAGCAGTTCTTC | CASSQTTSSYNEQFF
TRBJ2-7 | TRBV7-9 | - | many | TGTGCCAGTGTACTCGACAGAACCTACGAGCAGTACTTC | CASVLDRTYEQYF
TRBJ2-5 | TRBV20-1 | TRBD1 | many | TGCAGTGCTAGGGACAGGGAGCAAGAGACCCAGTACTTC | CSARDREQETQYF
TRBJ2-1 | TRBV10-1 | - | few | TGCGCCAGCAGTGGGGGGAGCTCCTACAATGAGCAGTTCTTC | CASSGGSSYNEQFF
TRBJ2-5 | TRBV28 | TRBD1 | many | TGTGCCAGCAGTTGGGACAGGGGAGAGACCCAGTACTTC | CASSWDRGETQYF
TRBJ2-1 | TRBV5-1 | TRBD2 | many | TGCGCCAGCAGCTTGCTCCGGACTAGCGACAATGAGCAGTTCTTC | CASSLLRTSDNEQFF
TRBJ1-5 | TRBV7-9 | - | many | TGTGCCAGCAGCTTAGAGGGCACGGGGAGACAGCCCCAGCATTTT | CASSLEGTGRQPQHF
TRBJ2-2 | TRBV5-1 | - | once | TGCGCCAGCAGCTTGGCTATAGTTTCCACCGGGGAGCTGTTTTTT | CASSLAIVSTGELFF
TRBJ2-1 | TRBV5-1 | - | many | TGCGCCAGCAGCCCGACGGACGGGTACAATGAGCAGTTCTTC | CASSPTDGYNEQFF
TRBJ2-6 | TRBV4-3 | TRBD2 | many | TGCGCCAGCAGCCAAGCCACGGGAGGGGTCTCTGGGGCCAACGTCCTGACTTTC | CASSQATGGVSGANVLTF
TRBJ2-7 | TRBV3-1 | TRBD2 | many | TGTGCCAGCAGCCAAGCGGAGCGGGGGGGCTACGAGCAGTACTTC | CASSQAERGGYEQYF
TRBJ2-3 | TRBV20-1 | TRBD2 | many | TGCAGTGCTCGAAGGGACTATTTAACAGATACGCAGTATTTT | CSARRDYLTDTQYF
TRBJ2-3 | TRBV20-1 | - | many | TGCAGTGCTAGTCGGCCGACCACAGATACGCAGTATTTT | CSASRPTTDTQYF
TRBJ1-5 | TRBV27 | TRBD1 | many | TGTGCCAGCAGTTCCCAATTCGACAGGGCCCCGTATCAGCCCCAGCATTTT | CASSSQFDRAPYQPQHF
TRBJ2-1 | TRBV12-3/TRBV12-4 | TRBD1 | many | TGTGCCAGCAGGCGGGACAGGGGTACCTACAATGAGCAGTTCTTC | CASRRDRGTYNEQFF
TRBJ2-2 | TRBV9 | - | - | TGTGCCAGCAGCGTAGAACAGTTCGCGCACACCCGGGAGCTGTTTTTT | CASSVEQFAHTRELFF
TRBJ1-5 | TRBV28 | - | many | TGTGCCAGCAGTAAAGGACAGACCCGGGTTCAGCCCCAGCATTTT | CASSKGQTRVQPQHF
TRBJ2-5 | TRBV20-1 | - | many | TGCAGTGCCAGGCGAGGGGATGAGACCCAGTACTTC | CSARRGDETQYF